A selection of T cell receptor beta chains follows, all from one sample in a study of T-cell reconstitution after alpha-beta-depleted transplantation in children. One entry per CDR3 protein, called by TCRdb with MiXCR from the PCR reads. The repertoire holds 780,000 or so distinct CDR3 sequences, with under 20% as singletons. The input for sequencing was PBMCs, mostly from graft donor cells, taken 360 days after TCRalphabeta/CD19-depleted stem cell transplant. The origin of the receptors is a male patient younger than 18 who had a stem cell transplant for acute lymphoblastic leukemia, so the T cells may come from the graft donor. Each CDR3 is given without its conserved first and last residue. Not all rows give a size; the values are once, few, many and, for expanded clones, a class.

abundance,v_gene,CDR3aa
few,TRBV4-1,ASSHPLRQRGETYEQY
many,TRBV7-9,ASSLMGLHEQF
few,TRBV9,ASSVGGAPYEQY
.,TRBV12-3/TRBV12-4,ASSPGRPRSYNEQF
many,TRBV20-1,SARELAGVSPDTQY
.,TRBV7-3,ASSYGTGYAHEQF
many,TRBV29-1,SVCWTANTEAF
.,TRBV11-2,ASRDWRDSYNEQF
.,TRBV4-1,ASSYGTSGREQY
.,TRBV18,ASSLDRSNNEQF
.,TRBV5-1,ASSWTAAQGNEQF
few,TRBV21-1,ASSNPTGQGYQPQH
.,TRBV7-2,ASSPTGGYNTGELF
many,TRBV12-3/TRBV12-4,ASSQLRTSCA
few,TRBV7-6,ASSPMTSGIKTQY
many,TRBV12-3/TRBV12-4,ASSLVGGGRFQPQH
.,TRBV5-5,ASSSQGWGQETQY
many,TRBV19,ASSFGQASYEQY
few,TRBV12-3/TRBV12-4,ASRDYRDRNEKLF
few,TRBV9,ASSVGQGTYNEQF
few,TRBV6-5,ASRTLLWGANEQF
.,TRBV7-8,ASSLLSGKSYGYT
.,TRBV29-1,SVGGTRWNEQF
few,TRBV7-3,ASSLGYRGSNTEAF
.,TRBV4-1,ASSQTGEAKNIQY
many,TRBV9,ASSGGGTENTGELF
few,TRBV10-3,AISERGVGVNEQF
few,TRBV3-1,ASSLTWGVYVGELF
few,TRBV5-1,ASSLVAGSGEQF
.,TRBV5-1,ASSLVVAGWEQF
.,TRBV6-1,ASSEAPRDEQF
few,TRBV2,ASRATGTPKNIQY
.,TRBV9,ASSGGAPNTYGYT
few,TRBV7-9,ASREGPGTLSKNQY
.,TRBV18,ASSPTGRWHEQY